This TCR beta chain was identified in a study of blood T cell repertoires in COVID-19. Recruits, aged roughly 18 to 100 years, lived in 24 US areas. Cohorts were assigned according to the clinical history that participants reported. In the source study's methods: Reference gene primers were amplified, and this amplification served to estimate nucleated cell counts. Profiling relied on immunoSEQ multiplex PCR, and the TCRdb table lists in-frame clones only, not all of them. V, J and clone size are those of that table, while D and trimming were read from the DNA. The sample consists of roughly 430,000 clones, 88% of them appearing once. Trimming stripped 3 bases from V and 2 bases from J, with 8 bases between. The CDR3 extends over 13 amino acids. Germline V gives CDR1 SGHRS, CDR2 YFSETQ.

The sequence was collected from a middle-aged woman with acute COVID-19. Sequenced input: PBMCs or T cells enriched from blood (not recorded which). The chain recombines TRBV5-1 with TRBJ1-2; D gene ambiguous. The CDR3 protein is CASSSRLNYGYTF. The CDR3 nucleotides are TGCGCCAGCAGCTCAAGACTAAACTATGGCTACACCTTC.